This is a list of T cell receptor beta chains from one sample in a study of vaccination effects on CD4 cells after COVID-19. Method: immunoSEQ multiplex PCR; TCRdb's copy keeps in-frame clones and lacks some. The sample has tens of thousands of clones, 55% to 75% seen once; the top ten hold about 17%. These receptors are not linked to any known antigen. Sequenced material: CD4+ T cells from PBMCs cultured with SARS-CoV-2 spike peptides, taken before COVID-19 vaccination. The receptors stem from a human donor who received a COVID-19 vaccine. The CDR3 runs from the conserved cysteine through the conserved F or W. The D gene is left open where the match is weak. Clone size is given for some rows only: seen once, a few or many times, or a class if the clone is expanded.

d_call: -; clone_size: -; v_call: TRBV21-1; j_call: TRBJ2-1; cdr3_aa: CASRPPGLVRNEQFF; cdr3_nt: TGTGCCAGCAGACCCCCGGGACTAGTACGCAATGAGCAGTTCTTC
d_call: TRBD1; clone_size: -; v_call: TRBV9; j_call: TRBJ1-4; cdr3_aa: CASSEGQGLNEKLFF; cdr3_nt: TGTGCCAGCAGCGAGGGACAGGGTTTGAATGAAAAACTGTTTTTT
d_call: TRBD1; clone_size: -; v_call: TRBV5-6; j_call: TRBJ2-5; cdr3_aa: CASSLISDRGEETQYF; cdr3_nt: TGTGCCAGCAGCTTAATATCGGACAGGGGAGAGGAGACCCAGTACTTC
d_call: -; clone_size: -; v_call: TRBV30; j_call: TRBJ2-3; cdr3_aa: CASTRSSTDTQYF; cdr3_nt: TGTGCCTCGACTCGTTCTAGCACAGATACGCAGTATTTT
d_call: TRBD1; clone_size: -; v_call: TRBV28; j_call: TRBJ2-3; cdr3_aa: CASSQDRGPATDTQYF; cdr3_nt: TGTGCCAGCAGCCAAGACAGGGGACCTGCCACAGATACGCAGTATTTT
d_call: -; clone_size: -; v_call: TRBV19; j_call: TRBJ1-2; cdr3_aa: CASSQDGYTF; cdr3_nt: TGTGCCAGTAGTCAGGATGGCTACACCTTC
d_call: -; clone_size: -; v_call: TRBV3-1/TRBV3-2; j_call: TRBJ1-6; cdr3_aa: CASSARNSPLHF; cdr3_nt: TGTGCCAGCAGCGCCCGTAATTCACCCCTCCACTTT
d_call: TRBD2; clone_size: -; v_call: TRBV11-2; j_call: TRBJ2-7; cdr3_aa: CASSWTIAGGKSSEQYF; cdr3_nt: TGTGCCAGCAGCTGGACTATAGCGGGGGGAAAATCGAGCGAGCAGTACTTC
d_call: -; clone_size: -; v_call: TRBV11-2; j_call: TRBJ1-4; cdr3_aa: CASSPPWGRDRATNEKLFF; cdr3_nt: TGTGCCAGCAGCCCCCCGTGGGGACGGGACCGAGCAACTAATGAAAAACTGTTTTTT
d_call: -; clone_size: -; v_call: TRBV11-2; j_call: TRBJ2-1; cdr3_aa: CASSLTHGSSYNEQFF; cdr3_nt: TGTGCCAGCAGCCTCACACATGGTAGCTCCTACAATGAGCAGTTCTTC
d_call: -; clone_size: few; v_call: TRBV4-2; j_call: TRBJ2-3; cdr3_aa: CASSQDRRFTDTQYF; cdr3_nt: TGTGCCAGCAGCCAAGATCGCCGGTTCACAGATACGCAGTATTTT
d_call: TRBD1; clone_size: few; v_call: TRBV10-3; j_call: TRBJ1-1; cdr3_aa: CAARQGRGRDTEAFF; cdr3_nt: TGTGCCGCCAGACAGGGTCGGGGGCGGGACACTGAAGCTTTCTTT
d_call: -; clone_size: -; v_call: TRBV5-5; j_call: TRBJ1-1; cdr3_aa: CASSLQQLNTEAFF; cdr3_nt: TGTGCCAGCAGCTTGCAACAGCTGAACACTGAAGCTTTCTTT
d_call: -; clone_size: -; v_call: TRBV7-9; j_call: TRBJ1-4; cdr3_aa: CASSFRSVFSTNEKLFF; cdr3_nt: TGTGCCAGCAGCTTCCGCTCGGTTTTCTCAACTAATGAAAAACTGTTTTTT